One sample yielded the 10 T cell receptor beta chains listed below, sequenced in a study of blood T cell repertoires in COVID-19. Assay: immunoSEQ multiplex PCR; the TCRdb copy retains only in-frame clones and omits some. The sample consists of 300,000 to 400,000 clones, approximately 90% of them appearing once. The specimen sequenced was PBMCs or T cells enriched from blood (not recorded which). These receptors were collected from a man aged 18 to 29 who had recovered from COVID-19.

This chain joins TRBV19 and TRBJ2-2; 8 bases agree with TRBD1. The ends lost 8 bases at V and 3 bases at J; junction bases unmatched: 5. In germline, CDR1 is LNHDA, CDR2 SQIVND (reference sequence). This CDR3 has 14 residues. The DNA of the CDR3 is TGTGCCAGTTGTCGGACAGGGCACACCGGGGAGCTGTTTTTT. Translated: CASCRTGHTGELFF.

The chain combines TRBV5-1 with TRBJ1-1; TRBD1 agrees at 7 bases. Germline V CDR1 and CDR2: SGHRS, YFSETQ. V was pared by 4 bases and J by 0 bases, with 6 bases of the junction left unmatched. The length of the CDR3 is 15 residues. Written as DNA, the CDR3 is TGCGCCAGCAGCGTACCAGGGGGAGTGAACACTGAAGCTTTCTTT. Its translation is CASSVPGGVNTEAFF.

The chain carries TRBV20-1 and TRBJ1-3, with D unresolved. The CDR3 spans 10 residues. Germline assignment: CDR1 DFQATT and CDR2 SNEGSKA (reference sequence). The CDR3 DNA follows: TGCGCTCTGGAGGGAAACACCATATATTTT. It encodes CALEGNTIYF.

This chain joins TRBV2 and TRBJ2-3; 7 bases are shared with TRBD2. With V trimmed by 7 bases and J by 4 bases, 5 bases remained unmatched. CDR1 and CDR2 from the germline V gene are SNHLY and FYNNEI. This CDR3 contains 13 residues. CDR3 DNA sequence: TGTGCCAGCAACGGACTAGGCCCAGATACGCAGTATTTT. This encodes CASNGLGPDTQYF.

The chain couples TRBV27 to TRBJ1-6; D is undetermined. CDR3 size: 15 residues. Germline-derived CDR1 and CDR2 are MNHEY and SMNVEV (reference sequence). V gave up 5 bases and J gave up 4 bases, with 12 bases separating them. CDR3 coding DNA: TGTGCCAGCAGTCCTTCGGACTTATATAATTCACCCCTCCACTTT. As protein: CASSPSDLYNSPLHF.

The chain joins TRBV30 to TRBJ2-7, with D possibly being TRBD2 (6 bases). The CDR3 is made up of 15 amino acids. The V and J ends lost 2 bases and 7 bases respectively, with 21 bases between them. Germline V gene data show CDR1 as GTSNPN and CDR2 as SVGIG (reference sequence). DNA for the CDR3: TGTGCCTGGAGTCGCGGCGGCGGGATAGATCGGGAGCAGTACTTC. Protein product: CAWSRGGGIDREQYF.

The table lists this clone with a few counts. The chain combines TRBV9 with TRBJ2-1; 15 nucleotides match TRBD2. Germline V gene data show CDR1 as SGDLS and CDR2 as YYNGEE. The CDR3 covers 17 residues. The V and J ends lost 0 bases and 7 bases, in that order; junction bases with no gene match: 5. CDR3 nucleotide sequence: TGTGCCAGCAGCGTAGGGACTAGCGGGAGGGCTTCGAATGAGCAGTTCTTC. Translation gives CASSVGTSGRASNEQFF.

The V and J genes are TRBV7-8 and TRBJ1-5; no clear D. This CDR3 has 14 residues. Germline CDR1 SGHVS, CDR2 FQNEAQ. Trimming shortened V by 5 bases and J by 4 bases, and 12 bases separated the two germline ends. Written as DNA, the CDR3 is TGTGCCAGCAGCCAAGTGGAGAGTAATCAGCCCCAGCATTTT. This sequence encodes CASSQVESNQPQHF.

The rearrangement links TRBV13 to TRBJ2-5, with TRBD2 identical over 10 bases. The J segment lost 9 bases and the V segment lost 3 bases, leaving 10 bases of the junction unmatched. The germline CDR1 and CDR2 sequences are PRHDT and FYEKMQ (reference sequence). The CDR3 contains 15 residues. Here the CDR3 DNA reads TGTGCCAGCAGCTTGGGACTAGCGTCAGGCACGCCCCAGTACTTC. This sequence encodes CASSLGLASGTPQYF. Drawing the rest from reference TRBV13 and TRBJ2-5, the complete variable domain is AAGVIQSPRHLIKEKRETATLKCYPIPRHDTVYWYQQGPGQDPQFLISFYEKMQSDKGSIPDRFSAQQFSDYHSELNMSSLELGDSALYFCASSLGLASGTPQYFGPGTRLLVL.

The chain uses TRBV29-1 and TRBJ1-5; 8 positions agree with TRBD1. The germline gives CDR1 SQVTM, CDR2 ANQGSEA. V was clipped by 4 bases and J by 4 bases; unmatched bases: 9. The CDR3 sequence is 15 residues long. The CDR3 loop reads CSVATGTGTNQPQHF. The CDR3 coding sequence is TGCAGCGTTGCTACCGGGACAGGAACTAATCAGCCCCAGCATTTT.